This T cell receptor beta chain was recovered during a study of T cell responses to AZD1222 COVID-19 vaccine. Study-level findings and limits: Recipients of AZD1222 seropositive at baseline numbered only 5 to 7.

On this clone: Antigen unknown.

Data came from immunoSEQ multiplex PCR; TCRdb stores just in-frame clones and leaves some out. The profile covers some 70,000 clones, with 84% appearing a single time and approximately 9.8% taken by the ten largest. This CDR3 is 14 amino acids long. V was trimmed by 0 bases and J by 6 bases, leaving 10 bases between them. Germline V gene data show CDR1 as SGHRS and CDR2 as YFSETQ. The rearrangement joins TRBV5-1 to TRBJ1-3, with a weak D call TRBD1 (5 bases). This sample comprised peripheral blood, obtained on day 0 of AZD1222 vaccination. The TCR originated in an adult in good health. CDR3 protein: CASSLDGGVNTIYF. The CDR3 bases are TGCGCCAGCAGCTTGGATGGAGGGGTAAACACCATATATTTT. The variable domain in full, with the rest retrieved from reference TRBV5-1 and TRBJ1-3, is KAGVTQTPRYLIKTRGQQVTLSCSPISGHRSVSWYQQTPGQGLQFLFEYFSETQRNKGNFPGRFSGRQFSNSRSEMNVSTLELGDSALYLCASSLDGGVNTIYFGEGSWLTVV.